Below, one T cell receptor beta chain is given with its context. As originally analysed: Reference gene primer amplification yielded estimated nucleated cell counts. Some clones are missing from TCRdb's copy, which holds only in-frame ones; the method was immunoSEQ multiplex PCR. That table supplies the V and J calls and clone size; D and trimming were determined from the DNA. Among around 140,000 clones listed, more than 75% were seen once. The germline V and J ends were trimmed by 4 bases and 4 bases, with 8 bases remaining between them. From germline, CDR1 is SGHAT and CDR2 FQNNGV. The CDR3 runs to 14 residues. This sample was taken from a study of blood T cell repertoires in COVID-19. Study-level background: Acute and convalescent COVID-19 samples came from the United States, Italy and Spain. T cells, B-cell-depleted T cells, or PBMCs supplied cDNA or gDNA.

This receptor was taken from a man aged 55-75 years who had recovered from COVID-19. What was sequenced was PBMCs or T cells enriched from blood (not recorded which). The chain combines TRBV11-2 with TRBJ2-6; the D gene is possibly TRBD2 (5 bases). The CDR3 is CASSSKRGANVLTF. The CDR3, as DNA: TGTGCCAGCAGCTCAAAGCGGGGGGCCAACGTCCTGACTTTC.